The sample holds a few counts of the clone carrying this T cell receptor beta chain. This sample stems from a study of identical twins. TCRdb called the 5' RACE reads again in MiXCR, with one record for every CDR3 protein. This sample has roughly 290,000 distinct CDR3 sequences, with 8% to 9.5% found just once. V lost 4 bases, J lost 2 bases, and 10 bases lay in between. Germline-derived CDR1 and CDR2 are LGHNA and YSLEER. CDR3 length: 14 residues. The data also belong to a second study, concerning yellow fever vaccine responses in identical twins.

The rearrangement uses TRBV4-3 and TRBJ2-3; TRBD2 might be the D (5 bases). The source of this sequence is a woman in her late teens or twenties in good health. The material sequenced was CD8+ T cells sorted from blood. The CDR3 region has the DNA TGCGCCAGCAGCCCGGGATTTCTCACAGATACGCAGTATTTT. Its translation is CASSPGFLTDTQYF.